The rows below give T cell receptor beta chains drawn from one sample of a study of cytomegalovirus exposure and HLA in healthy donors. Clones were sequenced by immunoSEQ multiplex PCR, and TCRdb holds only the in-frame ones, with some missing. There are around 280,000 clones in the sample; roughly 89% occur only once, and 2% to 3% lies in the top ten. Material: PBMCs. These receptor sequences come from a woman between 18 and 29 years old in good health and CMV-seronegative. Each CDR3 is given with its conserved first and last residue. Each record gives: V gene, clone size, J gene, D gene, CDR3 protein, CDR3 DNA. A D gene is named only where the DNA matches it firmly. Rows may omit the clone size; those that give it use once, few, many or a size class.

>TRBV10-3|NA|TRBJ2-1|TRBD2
CAISGTGGSYNEQFF
TGTGCCATCAGTGGCACCGGGGGGTCCTACAATGAGCAGTTCTTC
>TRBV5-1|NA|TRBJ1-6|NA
CASSLSGDNSPLHF
TGCGCCAGCAGCTTGTCCGGGGATAATTCACCCCTCCACTTT
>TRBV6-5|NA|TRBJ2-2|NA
CASSEGYYTGELFF
TGTGCCAGCAGTGAGGGTTATTACACCGGGGAGCTGTTTTTT
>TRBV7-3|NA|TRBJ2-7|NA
CASSSWTGYEQYF
TGTGCCAGCAGCTCATGGACTGGCTACGAGCAGTACTTC
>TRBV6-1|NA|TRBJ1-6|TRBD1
CASSESGTGHDSPLHF
TGTGCCAGCAGTGAATCGGGGACAGGGCATGATTCACCCCTCCACTTT
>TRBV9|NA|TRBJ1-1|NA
CASSVATQGWTEAFF
TGTGCCAGCAGCGTAGCAACGCAGGGATGGACTGAAGCTTTCTTT
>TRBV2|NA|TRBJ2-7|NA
CASAPTGIEQYF
TGTGCCAGCGCCCCCACGGGGATCGAGCAGTACTTC
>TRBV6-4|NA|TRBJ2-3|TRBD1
CASRAPPATGEDVTDTQYF
TGTGCCAGCAGAGCACCACCCGCGACAGGGGAAGACGTTACAGATACGCAGTATTTT
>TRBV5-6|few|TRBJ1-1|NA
CASSLAGGPNTEAFF
TGTGCCAGCAGCTTGGCCGGGGGTCCAAACACTGAAGCTTTCTTT
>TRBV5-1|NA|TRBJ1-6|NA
CASSLAGIVFSPLHF
TGCGCCAGCAGCTTGGCCGGGATCGTGTTTTCACCCCTCCACTTT
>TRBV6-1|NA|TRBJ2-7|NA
CASSEGGPTYEQYF
TGTGCCAGCAGTGAAGGGGGGCCCACTTACGAGCAGTACTTC
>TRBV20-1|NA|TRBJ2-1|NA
CSATGVNEQFF
TGCAGTGCTACGGGAGTCAATGAGCAGTTCTTC
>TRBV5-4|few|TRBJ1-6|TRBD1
CASSTEGANSPLHF
TGTGCCAGCAGTACCGAGGGGGCAAATTCACCCCTCCACTTT
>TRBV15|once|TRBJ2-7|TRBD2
CATSSPLLAGEYEQYF
TGTGCCACCAGCAGCCCCCTCCTAGCGGGGGAATACGAGCAGTACTTC
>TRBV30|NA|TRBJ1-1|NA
CAWSVPISGAFF
TGTGCCTGGAGCGTGCCGATATCCGGAGCTTTCTTT
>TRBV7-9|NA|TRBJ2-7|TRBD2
CASSPPREGNGYEQYF
TGTGCCAGCAGCCCCCCGAGGGAGGGAAATGGGTACGAGCAGTACTTC
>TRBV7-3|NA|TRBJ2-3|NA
CASSPSPWAVTDTQYF
TGTGCCAGCAGCCCCAGCCCGTGGGCAGTCACAGATACGCAGTATTTT
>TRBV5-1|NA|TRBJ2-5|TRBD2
CASSRPGLAGGQETQYF
TGCGCCAGCAGCCGGCCGGGACTAGCGGGGGGTCAAGAGACCCAGTACTTC
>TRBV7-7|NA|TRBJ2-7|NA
CASSLGPGSYEQYF
TGTGCCAGCAGCTTAGGCCCGGGCTCCTACGAGCAGTACTTC
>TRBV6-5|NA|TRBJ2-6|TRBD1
CASRTTGMGANVLTF
TGTGCCAGCAGGACGACAGGGATGGGGGCCAACGTCCTGACTTTC
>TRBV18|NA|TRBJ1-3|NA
CASSPFSRGSGNTIYF
TGTGCCAGCTCACCTTTTTCCAGGGGTTCTGGAAACACCATATATTTT
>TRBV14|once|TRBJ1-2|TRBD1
CASSQVELLGQGAHGYTF
TGTGCCAGCAGCCAAGTGGAACTATTGGGACAGGGGGCCCATGGCTACACCTTC
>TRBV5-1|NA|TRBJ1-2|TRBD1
CASSSGQGAVAYGYTF
TGCGCCAGCAGCTCGGGACAGGGGGCGGTCGCCTATGGCTACACCTTC
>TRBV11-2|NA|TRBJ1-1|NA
CASSRLLGGGSTEAFF
TGTGCCAGCAGCCGACTGCTTGGGGGAGGGAGCACTGAAGCTTTCTTT
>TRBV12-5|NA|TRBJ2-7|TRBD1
CASGTLTGQGYEQYF
TGTGCTAGTGGTACCCTGACAGGGCAGGGCTACGAGCAGTACTTC
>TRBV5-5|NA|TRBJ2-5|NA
CASSLGGGGEETQYF
TGTGCCAGCAGCTTGGGGGGAGGCGGGGAAGAGACCCAGTACTTC
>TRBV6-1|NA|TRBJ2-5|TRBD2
CATRLAGGQETQYF
TGTGCCACCAGACTAGCGGGGGGGCAAGAGACCCAGTACTTC
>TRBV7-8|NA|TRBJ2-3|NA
CASSLLGASTDTQYF
TGTGCCAGCAGCTTATTGGGGGCTAGCACAGATACGCAGTATTTT
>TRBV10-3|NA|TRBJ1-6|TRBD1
CAIRGDSENSPLHF
TGTGCCATCAGGGGGGACAGCGAAAATTCACCCCTCCACTTT
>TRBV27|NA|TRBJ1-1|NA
CASSSKISGTEAFF
TGTGCCAGCAGTTCTAAAATCTCGGGAACTGAAGCTTTCTTT
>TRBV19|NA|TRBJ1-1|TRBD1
CASRDGQGATATEAFF
TGTGCCAGTAGGGATGGACAGGGGGCGACGGCCACTGAAGCTTTCTTT
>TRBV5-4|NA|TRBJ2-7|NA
CASSFTGTYEQYF
TGTGCCAGCAGCTTCACAGGAACCTACGAGCAGTACTTC
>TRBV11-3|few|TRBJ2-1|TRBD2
CASSLDRGGYNEQFF
TGTGCCAGCAGCTTAGATCGGGGGGGGTACAATGAGCAGTTCTTC
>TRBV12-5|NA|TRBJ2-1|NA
CASGHGLTYNEQFF
TGTGCTAGTGGCCACGGACTGACGTACAATGAGCAGTTCTTC
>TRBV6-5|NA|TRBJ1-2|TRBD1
CASSPGTGGYGYTF
TGTGCCAGCAGTCCCGGGACAGGGGGCTATGGCTACACCTTC
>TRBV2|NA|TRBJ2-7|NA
CASRGAGLKTEQYF
TGTGCCAGCAGAGGGGCAGGTTTGAAGACCGAGCAGTACTTC
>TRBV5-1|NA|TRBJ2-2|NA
CASSFGTEGTGELFF
TGCGCCAGCAGCTTTGGCACCGAGGGCACCGGGGAGCTGTTTTTT
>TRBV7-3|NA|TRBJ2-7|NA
CASSLLAGYEQYF
TGTGCCAGCAGCTTACTCGCCGGCTACGAGCAGTACTTC
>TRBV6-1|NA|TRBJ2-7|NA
CASESDTGTYEQYF
TGTGCCAGCGAGAGCGACACCGGGACATACGAGCAGTACTTC
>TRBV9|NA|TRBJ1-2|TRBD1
CASSSGTAYGYTF
TGTGCCAGCAGCTCCGGGACAGCCTATGGCTACACCTTC
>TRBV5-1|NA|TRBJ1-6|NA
CASSPWTDNNSPLHF
TGCGCCAGCAGCCCCTGGACAGACAATAATTCACCCCTCCACTTT
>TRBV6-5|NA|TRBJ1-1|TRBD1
CASRKTGGRTEAFF
TGTGCCAGCAGGAAGACAGGGGGACGAACTGAAGCTTTCTTT
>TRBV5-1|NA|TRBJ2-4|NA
CASKQELAKNIQYF
TGCGCCTCGAAACAGGAACTAGCCAAAAACATTCAGTACTTC
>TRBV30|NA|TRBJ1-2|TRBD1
CAWGQGADYGYTF
TGTGCCTGGGGACAGGGGGCGGATTATGGCTACACCTTC
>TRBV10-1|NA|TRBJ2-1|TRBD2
CASSSHDHPGTSGGVQFF
TGCGCCAGCAGCTCCCACGATCATCCCGGGACTAGCGGGGGGGTTCAGTTCTTC
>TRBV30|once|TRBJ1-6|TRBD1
CAWRSTGGHSPLHF
TGTGCCTGGAGGTCTACAGGGGGCCATTCACCCCTCCACTTT
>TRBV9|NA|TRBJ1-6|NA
CASSVGGGTALGSPLHF
TGTGCCAGCAGCGTAGGCGGGGGAACGGCGTTGGGTTCACCCCTCCACTTT